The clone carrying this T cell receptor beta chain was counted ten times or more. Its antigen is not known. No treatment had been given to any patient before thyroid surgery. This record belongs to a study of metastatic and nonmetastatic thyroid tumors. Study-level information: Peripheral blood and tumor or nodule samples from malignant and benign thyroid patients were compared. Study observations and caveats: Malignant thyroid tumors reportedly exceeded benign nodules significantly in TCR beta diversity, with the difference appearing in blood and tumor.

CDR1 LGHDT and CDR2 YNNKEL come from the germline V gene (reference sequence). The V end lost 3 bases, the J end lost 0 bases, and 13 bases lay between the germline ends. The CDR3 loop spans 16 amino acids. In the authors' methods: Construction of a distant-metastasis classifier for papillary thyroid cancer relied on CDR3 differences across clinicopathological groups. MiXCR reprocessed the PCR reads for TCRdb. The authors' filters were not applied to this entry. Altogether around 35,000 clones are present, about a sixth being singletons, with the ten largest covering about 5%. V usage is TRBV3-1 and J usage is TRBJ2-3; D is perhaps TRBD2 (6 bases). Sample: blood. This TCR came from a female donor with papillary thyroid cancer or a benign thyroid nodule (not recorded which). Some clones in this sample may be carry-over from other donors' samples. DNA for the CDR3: TGTGCCAGCAGCCATGCCTATCGGGGGAGCACAGATACGCAGTATTTT. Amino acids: CASSHAYRGSTDTQYF.